This T cell receptor beta chain was observed in a study of neoadjuvant anti-PD-1 for oral cavity cancer. Study-level information: Before surgery, most patients got three to four biweekly 3 mg/kg nivolumab doses.

This clone came up a few times. Its target is unknown. The germline V gene has CDR1 SGHVS and CDR2 FQNEAQ. V was shortened by 3 bases and J by 1 base, with 12 bases between the two germline ends. The CDR3 spans 15 residues. The sample's time point: after neoadjuvant nivolumab, at surgical resection. Cohort: HPV-negative, locally advanced oral cavity squamous cell carcinoma patients. Only in-frame clones appear in the TCRdb table, and some are missing; sequencing was by immunoSEQ multiplex PCR. The data contain 9,500 to 15,000 clones, around 70% of them singletons. Whole-study results and caveats: Higher pretreatment Treg/Th17 ratios tracked higher pretreatment blood clonality.

The chain employs TRBV7-8 and TRBJ1-1; D unclear. The sequences come from PBMCs, collected after nivolumab (anti-PD-1) treatment. This receptor was taken from a person aged 35-80 years with oral cavity squamous cell carcinoma. CDR3 in DNA: TGTGCCAGCAGCTTCCCTCCGGGCGAGAACACTGAAGCTTTCTTT. It encodes CASSFPPGENTEAFF.